This T cell receptor (beta chain) was found in a study of blood T cells in healthy people across ages. Study-wide background: About one barcoded beta molecule per two T cells was the capture yield of template switching. Study-wide results and caveats: The unsorted PBMCs prevented any conclusive comparison of naive versus antigen-experienced cells.

Germline CDR1 is MGHDK and CDR2 is SYGVNS. The CDR3 totals 17 residues. V was pared by 3 bases and J by 3 bases, with 17 bases between. In regard to this clonotype: The antigen is not known.

Combining a sample-barcoded 5' primer with a J-beta primer mix, a second PCR ran for 7 to 11 cycles. In TCRdb, the 5' RACE reads were re-called with MiXCR into one record per CDR3 protein. The sample lists around 800,000 distinct CDR3 sequences, around a quarter occurring once. The sample also formed part of further work on T cells of mothers and their children.

The rearrangement uses TRBV25-1 and TRBJ1-4; TRBD1 is a possible D gene (6 bases). Sequences were obtained from blood. The clonotype was recovered from a boy younger than 18 in good health. The CDR3 reads CASSELQQGRANEKLFF. The CDR3 DNA follows: TGTGCCAGCAGTGAGCTTCAACAGGGACGGGCTAATGAAAAACTGTTTTTT.